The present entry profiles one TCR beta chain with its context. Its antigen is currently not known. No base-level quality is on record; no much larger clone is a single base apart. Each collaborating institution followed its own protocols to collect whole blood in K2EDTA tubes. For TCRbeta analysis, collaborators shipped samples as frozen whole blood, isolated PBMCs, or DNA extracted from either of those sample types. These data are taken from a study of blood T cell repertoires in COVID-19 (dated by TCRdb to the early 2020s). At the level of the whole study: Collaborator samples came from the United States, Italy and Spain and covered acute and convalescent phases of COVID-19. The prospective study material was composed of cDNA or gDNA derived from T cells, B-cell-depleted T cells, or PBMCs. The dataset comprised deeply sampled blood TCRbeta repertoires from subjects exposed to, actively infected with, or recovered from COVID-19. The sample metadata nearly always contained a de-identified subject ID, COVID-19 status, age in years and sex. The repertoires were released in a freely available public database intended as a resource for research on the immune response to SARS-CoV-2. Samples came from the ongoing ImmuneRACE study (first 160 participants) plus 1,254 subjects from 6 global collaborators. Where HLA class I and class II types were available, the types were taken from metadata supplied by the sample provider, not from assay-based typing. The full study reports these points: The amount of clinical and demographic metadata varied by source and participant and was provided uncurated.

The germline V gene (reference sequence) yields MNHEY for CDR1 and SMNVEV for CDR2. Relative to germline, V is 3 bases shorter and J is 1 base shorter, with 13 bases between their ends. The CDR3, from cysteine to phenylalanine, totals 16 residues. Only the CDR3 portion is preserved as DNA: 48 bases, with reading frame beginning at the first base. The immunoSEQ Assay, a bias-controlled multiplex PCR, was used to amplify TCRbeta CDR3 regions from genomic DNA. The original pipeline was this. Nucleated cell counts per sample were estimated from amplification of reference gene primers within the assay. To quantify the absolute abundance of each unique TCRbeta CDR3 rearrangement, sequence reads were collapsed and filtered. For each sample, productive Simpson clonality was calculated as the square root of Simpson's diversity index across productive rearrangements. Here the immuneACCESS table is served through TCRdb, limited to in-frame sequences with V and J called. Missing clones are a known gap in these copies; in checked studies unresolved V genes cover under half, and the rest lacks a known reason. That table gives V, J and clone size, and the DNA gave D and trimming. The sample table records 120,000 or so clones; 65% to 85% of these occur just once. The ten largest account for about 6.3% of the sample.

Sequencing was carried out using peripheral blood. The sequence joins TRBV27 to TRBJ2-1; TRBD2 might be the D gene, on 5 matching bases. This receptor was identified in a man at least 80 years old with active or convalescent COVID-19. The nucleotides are TGTGCCAGCAGTTTTTTCCGGACTGAATCCTACAATGAGCAGTTCTTC. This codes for CASSFFRTESYNEQFF.